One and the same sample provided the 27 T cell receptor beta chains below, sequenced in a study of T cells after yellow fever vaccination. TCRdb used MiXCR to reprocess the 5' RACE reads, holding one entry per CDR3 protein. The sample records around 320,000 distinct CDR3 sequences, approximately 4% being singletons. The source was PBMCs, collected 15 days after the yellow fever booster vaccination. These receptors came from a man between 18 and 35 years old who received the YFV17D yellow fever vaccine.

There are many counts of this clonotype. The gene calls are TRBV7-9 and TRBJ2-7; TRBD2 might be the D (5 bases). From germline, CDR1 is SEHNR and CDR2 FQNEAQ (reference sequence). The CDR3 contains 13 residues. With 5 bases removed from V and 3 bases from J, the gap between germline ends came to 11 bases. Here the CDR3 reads CASSPDGGYEQYF. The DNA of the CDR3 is TGTGCCAGCAGCCCGGACGGAGGCTACGAGCAGTACTTC.

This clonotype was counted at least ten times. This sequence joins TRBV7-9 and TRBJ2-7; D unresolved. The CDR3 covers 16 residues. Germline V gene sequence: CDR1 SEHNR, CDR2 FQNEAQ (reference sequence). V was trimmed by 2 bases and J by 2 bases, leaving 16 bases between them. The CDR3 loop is CASSLRLGGDTYEQYF. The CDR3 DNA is TGTGCCAGCAGCTTACGATTGGGCGGTGATACCTACGAGCAGTACTTC.

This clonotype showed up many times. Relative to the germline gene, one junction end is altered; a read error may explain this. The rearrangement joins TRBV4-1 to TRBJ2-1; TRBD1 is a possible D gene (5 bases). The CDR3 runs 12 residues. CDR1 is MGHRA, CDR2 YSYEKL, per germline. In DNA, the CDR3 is TGTGCCAGCAGCCAAGCAGGGAATGAGCAGTTCTTC. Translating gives CASSQAGNEQFF.

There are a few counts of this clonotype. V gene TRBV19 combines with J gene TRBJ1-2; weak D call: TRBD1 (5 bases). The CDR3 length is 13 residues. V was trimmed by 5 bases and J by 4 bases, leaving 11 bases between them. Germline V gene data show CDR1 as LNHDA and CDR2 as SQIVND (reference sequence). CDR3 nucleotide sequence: TGTGCCAGTAGTCCGGCCGGGGGCTATGGCTACACCTTC. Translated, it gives CASSPAGGYGYTF.

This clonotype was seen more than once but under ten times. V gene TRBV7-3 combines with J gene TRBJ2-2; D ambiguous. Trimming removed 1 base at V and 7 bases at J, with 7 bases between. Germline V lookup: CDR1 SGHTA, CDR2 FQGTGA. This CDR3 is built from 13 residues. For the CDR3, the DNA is TGTGCCAGCAGCTTAATGGGCGACGGGGAGCTGTTTTTT. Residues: CASSLMGDGELFF. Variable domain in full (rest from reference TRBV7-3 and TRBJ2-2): GAGVSQTPSNKVTEKGKYVELRCDPISGHTALYWYRQSLGQGPEFLIYFQGTGAADDSGLPNDRFFAVRPEGSVSTLKIQRTERGDSAVYLCASSLMGDGELFFGEGSRLTVL.

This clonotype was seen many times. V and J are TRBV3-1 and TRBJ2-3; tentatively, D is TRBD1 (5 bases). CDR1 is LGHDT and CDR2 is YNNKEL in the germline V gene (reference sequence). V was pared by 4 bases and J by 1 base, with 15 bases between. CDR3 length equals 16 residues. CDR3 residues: CASSPPPTRGTDTQYF. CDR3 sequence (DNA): TGTGCCAGCAGCCCCCCCCCTACCAGGGGCACAGATACGCAGTATTTT.

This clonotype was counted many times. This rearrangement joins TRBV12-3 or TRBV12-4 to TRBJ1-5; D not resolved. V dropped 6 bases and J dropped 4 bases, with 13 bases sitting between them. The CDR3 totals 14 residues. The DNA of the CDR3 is TGTGCCAGCAGCCTGCGGGGTACGAATCAGCCCCAGCATTTT. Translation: CASSLRGTNQPQHF.

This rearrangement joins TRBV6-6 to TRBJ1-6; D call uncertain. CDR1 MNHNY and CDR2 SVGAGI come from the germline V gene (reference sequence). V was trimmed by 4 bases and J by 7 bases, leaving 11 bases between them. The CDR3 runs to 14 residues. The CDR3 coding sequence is TGTGCCAGCAGTTCCCTTACGACGAATTCACCCCTCCACTTT. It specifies CASSSLTTNSPLHF.

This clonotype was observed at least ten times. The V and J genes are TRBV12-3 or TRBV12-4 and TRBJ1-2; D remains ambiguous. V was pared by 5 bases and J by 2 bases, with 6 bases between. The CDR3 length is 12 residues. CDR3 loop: CASSTTNYGYTF. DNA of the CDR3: TGTGCCAGCAGTACAACCAACTATGGCTACACCTTC.

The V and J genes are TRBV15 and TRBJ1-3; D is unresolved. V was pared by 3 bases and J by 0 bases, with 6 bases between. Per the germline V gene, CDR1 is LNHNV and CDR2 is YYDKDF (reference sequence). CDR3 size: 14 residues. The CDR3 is CATSSLSSGNTIYF. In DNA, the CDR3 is TGTGCCACCAGCAGTTTGAGCTCTGGAAACACCATATATTTT. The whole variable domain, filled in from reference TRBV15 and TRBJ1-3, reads DAMVIQNPRYQVTQFGKPVTLSCSQTLNHNVMYWYQQKSSQAPKLLFHYYDKDFNNEADTPDNFQSRRPNTSFCFLDIRSPGLGDTAMYLCATSSLSSGNTIYFGEGSWLTVV.

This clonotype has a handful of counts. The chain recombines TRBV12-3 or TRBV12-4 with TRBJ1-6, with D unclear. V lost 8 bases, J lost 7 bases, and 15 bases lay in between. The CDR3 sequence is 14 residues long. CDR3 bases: TGTGCCAGCCGATCAAACCCCCGCAATTCACCCCTCCACTTT. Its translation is CASRSNPRNSPLHF.

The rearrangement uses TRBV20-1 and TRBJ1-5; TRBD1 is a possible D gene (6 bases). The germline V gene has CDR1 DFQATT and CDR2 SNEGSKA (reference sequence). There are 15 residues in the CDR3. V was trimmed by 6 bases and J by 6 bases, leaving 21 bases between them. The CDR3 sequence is CSALPEGRGGQPQHF. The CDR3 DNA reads TGCAGTGCGCTCCCCGAGGGCAGGGGCGGTCAGCCCCAGCATTTT.

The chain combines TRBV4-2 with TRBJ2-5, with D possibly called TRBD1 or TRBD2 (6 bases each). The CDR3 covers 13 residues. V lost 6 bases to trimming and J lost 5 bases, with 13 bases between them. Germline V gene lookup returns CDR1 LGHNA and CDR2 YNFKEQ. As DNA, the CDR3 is TGTGCCAGCAGGGGGGGCCGGGGTGAGACCCAGTACTTC. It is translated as CASRGGRGETQYF.

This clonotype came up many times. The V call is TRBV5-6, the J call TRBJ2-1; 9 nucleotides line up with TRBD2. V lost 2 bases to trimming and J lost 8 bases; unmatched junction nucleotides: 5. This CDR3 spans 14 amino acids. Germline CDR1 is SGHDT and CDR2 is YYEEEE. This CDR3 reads CASSLVAGVHEQFF. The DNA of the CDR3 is TGTGCCAGCAGCTTAGTAGCGGGGGTACATGAGCAGTTCTTC. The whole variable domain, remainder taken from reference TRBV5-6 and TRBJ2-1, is DAGVTQSPTHLIKTRGQQVTLRCSPKSGHDTVSWYQQALGQGPQFIFQYYEEEERQRGNFPDRFSGHQFPNYSSELNVNALLLGDSALYLCASSLVAGVHEQFFGPGTRLTVL.

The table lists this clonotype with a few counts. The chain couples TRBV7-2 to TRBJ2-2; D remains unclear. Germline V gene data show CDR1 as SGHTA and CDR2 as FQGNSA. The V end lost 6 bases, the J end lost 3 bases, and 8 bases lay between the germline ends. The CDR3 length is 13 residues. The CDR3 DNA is TGTGCCAGCAGGGAACAGTACACCGGGGAGCTGTTTTTT. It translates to CASREQYTGELFF.

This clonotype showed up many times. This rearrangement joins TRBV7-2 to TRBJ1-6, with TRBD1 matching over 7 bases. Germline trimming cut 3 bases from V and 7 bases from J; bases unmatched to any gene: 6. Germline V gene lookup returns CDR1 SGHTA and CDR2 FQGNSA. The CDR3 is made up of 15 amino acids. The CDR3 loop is CASSFRQGPNSPLHF. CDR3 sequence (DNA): TGTGCCAGCAGCTTTCGACAGGGACCCAATTCACCCCTCCACTTT.

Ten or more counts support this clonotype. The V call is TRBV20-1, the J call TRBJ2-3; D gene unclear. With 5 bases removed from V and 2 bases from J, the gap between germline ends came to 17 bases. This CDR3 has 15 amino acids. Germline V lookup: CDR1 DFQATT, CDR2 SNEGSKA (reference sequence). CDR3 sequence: CSARFGRMITDTQYF. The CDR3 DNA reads TGCAGTGCTCGATTCGGACGGATGATCACAGATACGCAGTATTTT.

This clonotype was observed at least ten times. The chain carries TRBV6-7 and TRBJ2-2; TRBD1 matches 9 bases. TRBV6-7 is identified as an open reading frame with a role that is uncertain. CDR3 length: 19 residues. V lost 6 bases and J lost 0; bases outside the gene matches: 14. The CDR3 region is CASSYLGTGILSNTGELFF. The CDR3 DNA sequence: TGTGCCAGCAGCTACCTAGGGACAGGGATCCTCTCGAACACCGGGGAGCTGTTTTTT.

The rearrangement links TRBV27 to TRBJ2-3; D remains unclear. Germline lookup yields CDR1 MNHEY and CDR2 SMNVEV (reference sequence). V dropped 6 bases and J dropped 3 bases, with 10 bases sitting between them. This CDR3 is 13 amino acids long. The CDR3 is CASRLHQTDTQYF. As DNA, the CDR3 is TGTGCCAGCAGGTTGCACCAAACAGATACGCAGTATTTT.

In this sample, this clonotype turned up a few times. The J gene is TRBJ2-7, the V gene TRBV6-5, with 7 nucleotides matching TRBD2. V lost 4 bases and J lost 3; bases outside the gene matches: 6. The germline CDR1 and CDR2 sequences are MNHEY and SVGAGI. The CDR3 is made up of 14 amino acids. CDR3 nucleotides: TGTGCCAGCAGTTCCAAGGGACTACACTACGAGCAGTACGTC. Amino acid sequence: CASSSKGLHYEQYV.

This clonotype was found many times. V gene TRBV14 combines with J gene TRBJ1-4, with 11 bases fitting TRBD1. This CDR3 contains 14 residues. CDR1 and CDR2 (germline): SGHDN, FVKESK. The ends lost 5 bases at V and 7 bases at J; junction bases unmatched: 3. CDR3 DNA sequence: TGTGCCAGCAGCGTAGGGACAGGGGGTGAAAAACTGTTTTTT. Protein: CASSVGTGGEKLFF.

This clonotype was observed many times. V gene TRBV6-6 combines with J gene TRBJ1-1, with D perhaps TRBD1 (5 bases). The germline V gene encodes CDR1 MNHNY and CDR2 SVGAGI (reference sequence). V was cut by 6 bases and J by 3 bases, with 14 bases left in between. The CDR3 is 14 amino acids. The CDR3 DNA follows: TGTGCCAGCAGCCCATCGAGGGGACACACTGAAGCTTTCTTT. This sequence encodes CASSPSRGHTEAFF.

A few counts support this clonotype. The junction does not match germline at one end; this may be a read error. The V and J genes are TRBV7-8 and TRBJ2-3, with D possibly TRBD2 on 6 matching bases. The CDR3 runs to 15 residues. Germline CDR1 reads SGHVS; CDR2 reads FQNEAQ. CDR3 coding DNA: TGTGCCAGCAGCCTAGCGTCGGTGGGGACAGATACGCAGTATTTT. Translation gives CASSLASVGTDTQYF.

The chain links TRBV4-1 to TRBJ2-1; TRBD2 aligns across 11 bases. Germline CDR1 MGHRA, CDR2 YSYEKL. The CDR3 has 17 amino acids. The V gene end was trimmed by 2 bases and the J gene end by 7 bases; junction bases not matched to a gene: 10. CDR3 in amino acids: CASSQRSAASGGNEQFF. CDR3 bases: TGCGCCAGCAGCCAACGAAGTGCGGCTAGCGGGGGGAATGAGCAGTTCTTC.

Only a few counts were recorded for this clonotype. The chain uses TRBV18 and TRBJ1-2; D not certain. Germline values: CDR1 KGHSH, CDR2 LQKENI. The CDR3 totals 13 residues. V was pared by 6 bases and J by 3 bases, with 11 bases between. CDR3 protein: CASSTRPDYGYTF. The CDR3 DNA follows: TGTGCCAGCTCCACCCGACCCGACTATGGCTACACCTTC.

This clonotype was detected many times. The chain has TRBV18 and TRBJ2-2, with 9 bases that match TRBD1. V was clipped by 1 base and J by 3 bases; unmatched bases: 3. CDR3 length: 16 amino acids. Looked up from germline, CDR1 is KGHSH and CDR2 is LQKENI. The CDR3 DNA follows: TGTGCCAGCTCACCACGACAGGGGGTGGACACCGGGGAGCTGTTTTTT. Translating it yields CASSPRQGVDTGELFF.

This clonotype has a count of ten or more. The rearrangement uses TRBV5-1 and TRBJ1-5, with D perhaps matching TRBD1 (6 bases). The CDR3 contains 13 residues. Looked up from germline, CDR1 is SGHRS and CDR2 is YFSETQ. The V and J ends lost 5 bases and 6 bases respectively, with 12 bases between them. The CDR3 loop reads CASSEGDGQPQHF. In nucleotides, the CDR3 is TGCGCCAGCAGTGAGGGGGATGGTCAGCCCCAGCATTTT. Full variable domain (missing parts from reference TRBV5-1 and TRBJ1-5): KAGVTQTPRYLIKTRGQQVTLSCSPISGHRSVSWYQQTPGQGLQFLFEYFSETQRNKGNFPGRFSGRQFSNSRSEMNVSTLELGDSALYLCASSEGDGQPQHFGDGTRLSIL.